The TCR beta chain described here comes from a study of cytomegalovirus exposure and HLA in healthy donors. Turning to the study itself: Most genotyped donors, roughly 80% of around 370, had Caucasian-associated genetic ancestry.

Points from the study as a whole: The authors enumerated 150 to 200 TCR beta chains as linked to cytomegalovirus. Follow-up analysis later connected one missense variant in DCLRE1C with trimming of TCR beta V- and J-genes.

Notes on this clone: Its matching antigen is unknown.

The PCR employed 60 Vbeta primers together with 13 Jbeta primers. Sequencing used immunoSEQ multiplex PCR; TCRdb keeps in-frame clones, though not all of them. The sample holds more than 150,000 clones, 75% to 90% seen once. Germline CDR1 SGHRS, CDR2 YFSETQ. V was pared by 4 bases and J by 6 bases, with 13 bases between. The CDR3 totals 13 residues. V and J are TRBV5-1 and TRBJ1-1; D is ambiguous. The receptor was isolated from a man in his forties in good health and CMV-seropositive. The sequencing sample was made of PBMCs. The CDR3 nucleotides are TGCGCCAGCAGCCCGGGTCTAGGTCCTGAAGCTTTCTTT. Translation: CASSPGLGPEAFF. The full variable domain, rest sourced from reference TRBV5-1 and TRBJ1-1, is KAGVTQTPRYLIKTRGQQVTLSCSPISGHRSVSWYQQTPGQGLQFLFEYFSETQRNKGNFPGRFSGRQFSNSRSEMNVSTLELGDSALYLCASSPGLGPEAFFGQGTRLTVV.